This TCR beta chain is drawn from a study of T-cell reconstitution after alpha-beta-depleted transplantation in children. Study conclusions and caveats: The high TCRbeta diversity at day 60 in some patients came from surviving recipient T cells and thymic progenitors. As was reported, about two months after transplant, alpha-beta T cells came from several hundred expanded graft clones.

V dropped 5 bases and J dropped 3 bases, with 20 bases sitting between them. Germline CDR1 SEHNR, CDR2 FQNEAQ (reference sequence). This CDR3 has 16 amino acids. This clonotype was seen only once. Its specificity is unknown. TCRbeta library preparation incorporated unique molecular identifiers. TCRdb called the PCR reads again in MiXCR, with one record for every CDR3 protein. In the table there are 250,000 to 400,000 distinct CDR3 sequences, 23% of which are singletons. Sequencing was performed on PBMCs, mostly from graft donor cells, taken 180 days after TCRalphabeta/CD19-depleted stem cell transplant. This chain uses TRBV7-9 with TRBJ2-7; unclear D gene. The sequence derives from a male patient aged 10-17 years who had a stem cell transplant for acute lymphoblastic leukemia, so the T cells may come from the graft donor. The DNA for the CDR3 is TGTGCCAGCAGCCCACGCCGGGTGGGTTCCGTCTACGAGCAGTACTTC. Translated: CASSPRRVGSVYEQYF.